Listed below are T cell receptor beta chains from one sample, sequenced in a study of blood T cell repertoires in COVID-19. Libraries were prepared by immunoSEQ multiplex PCR; TCRdb keeps only in-frame clonotypes and omits some of them. Among 200,000 to 250,000 clones listed, around 86% were seen once. The specimen sequenced was peripheral blood. The receptors were sampled from a woman between 45 and 65 years old with COVID-19, enrolled during active disease. The CDR3 runs from the conserved cysteine through the conserved F or W. The D gene is left open where the match is weak. Not all rows give a size; the values are once, few, many and, for expanded clones, a class.

v_call	clone_size	d_call	j_call	cdr3_aa	cdr3_nt
TRBV6-1	-	TRBD1	TRBJ1-1	CASSVRTGPLNTEAFF	TGTGCCAGCAGTGTAAGGACAGGGCCTCTGAACACTGAAGCTTTCTTT
TRBV5-6	-	-	TRBJ1-1	CASSLGRGGMNTEAFF	TGTGCCAGCAGCTTGGGGAGAGGTGGCATGAACACTGAAGCTTTCTTT
TRBV18	-	TRBD1	TRBJ2-7	CASSPKLWTGGLEQYF	TGTGCCAGCTCACCTAAGCTTTGGACAGGGGGCCTCGAGCAGTACTTC
TRBV7-8	-	-	TRBJ1-5	CASSLAVRDQPQHF	TGTGCCAGCAGCCTTGCGGTGCGCGATCAGCCCCAGCATTTT
TRBV5-4	-	-	TRBJ2-5	CASKLDSFQETQYF	TGTGCCAGCAAGCTGGACTCGTTCCAAGAGACCCAGTACTTC
TRBV11-2	-	-	TRBJ2-4	CASSGGNIQYF	TGTGCCAGCAGCGGAGGGAACATTCAGTACTTC
TRBV5-1	-	-	TRBJ1-2	CASSLDRVSYGYTF	TGCGCCAGCAGCTTGGACAGGGTGTCCTATGGCTACACCTTC
TRBV19	-	TRBD1	TRBJ1-2	CASSRGSLYGYTF	TGTGCCAGTAGCAGGGGGTCCCTCTATGGCTACACCTTC
TRBV6-6	-	TRBD1	TRBJ2-2	CASRPRTGESTGELFF	TGTGCCAGCAGGCCCCGGACAGGGGAGAGTACCGGGGAGCTGTTTTTT
TRBV14	few	-	TRBJ1-6	CASSQAQGPLHF	TGTGCCAGCAGCCAAGCACAGGGCCCCCTCCACTTT
TRBV3-1/TRBV3-2	-	TRBD2	TRBJ2-4	CASRAALAGEAKNIQYF	TGTGCCAGCAGAGCGGCTCTAGCGGGGGAAGCCAAAAACATTCAGTACTTC
TRBV5-1	-	TRBD1	TRBJ2-7	CASKQGSTYEQYF	TGCGCCAGCAAACAGGGGTCCACCTACGAGCAGTACTTC
TRBV7-9	-	-	TRBJ1-6	CASNSDLRLSSYNSPLHF	TGTGCCAGCAACTCAGACCTCAGGTTGAGCTCCTATAATTCACCCCTCCACTTT
TRBV5-1	-	TRBD2	TRBJ2-1	CASSFLAGGTNEQFF	TGCGCCAGCAGCTTTCTAGCGGGGGGGACAAATGAGCAGTTCTTC
TRBV9	-	-	TRBJ1-1	CASSKGEAVNTEAFF	TGTGCCAGCAGCAAGGGGGAAGCGGTGAACACTGAAGCTTTCTTT
TRBV9	-	-	TRBJ2-5	CASSPSPSGTQYF	TGTGCCAGCAGCCCAAGCCCTTCAGGGACCCAGTACTTC
TRBV19	-	-	TRBJ1-5	CASSIWTGNQPQHF	TGTGCCAGTAGTATTTGGACAGGCAATCAGCCCCAGCATTTT
TRBV18	-	TRBD2	TRBJ2-3	CASSPDGGGTDTQYF	TGTGCCAGCTCACCTGATGGGGGGGGCACAGATACGCAGTATTTT
TRBV7-6	once	-	TRBJ2-5	CASSLAQTRQETQYF	TGTGCCAGCAGCTTAGCGCAAACTAGGCAAGAGACCCAGTACTTC
TRBV7-2	-	-	TRBJ2-7	CASSSSRYEQYF	TGTGCCAGCAGCTCGTCCCGCTACGAGCAGTACTTC
TRBV4-1	-	-	TRBJ2-2	CASSWDRTALRTGELFF	TGCGCCAGCAGCTGGGACCGGACAGCCCTGAGGACCGGGGAGCTGTTTTTT
TRBV14	-	-	TRBJ2-3	CASSHLEGGRNTQYF	TGTGCCAGCAGCCACCTAGAGGGGGGGCGGAATACGCAGTATTTT
TRBV12-5	-	-	TRBJ2-7	CASGSLRNEQYF	TGTGCTAGTGGTTCGCTGAGGAACGAGCAGTACTTC
TRBV3-1/TRBV3-2	few	-	TRBJ2-6	CASSQASPSGANVLTF	TGTGCCAGCAGCCAGGCCTCACCCTCTGGGGCCAACGTCCTGACTTTC
TRBV7-2	-	-	TRBJ2-7	CASSLGASLYEQYF	TGTGCCAGCAGCTTAGGGGCGTCGCTCTACGAGCAGTACTTC
TRBV6-4	-	TRBD2	TRBJ2-5	CASSSLWTSVQETQYF	TGTGCCAGCAGCTCTCTTTGGACTAGCGTCCAAGAGACCCAGTACTTC
TRBV10-2	-	-	TRBJ1-1	CASSPGTEAFF	TGCGCCAGCAGTCCGGGCACTGAAGCTTTCTTT
TRBV12-5	-	-	TRBJ2-1	CASTPYNEQFF	TGTGCTTCGACTCCCTACAATGAGCAGTTCTTC
TRBV7-2	-	TRBD2	TRBJ2-3	CASSLFGSGGDTQYF	TGTGCCAGCAGCTTATTCGGGTCGGGGGGAGATACGCAGTATTTT
TRBV7-8	-	-	TRBJ2-5	CASSDGEVETQYF	TGTGCCAGCAGCGATGGGGAGGTAGAGACCCAGTACTTC
TRBV7-9	-	-	TRBJ1-2	CASSMLRSGNVGYGYTF	TGTGCCAGCAGCATGCTTAGGTCGGGGAACGTGGGCTATGGCTACACCTTC
TRBV10-2	-	-	TRBJ2-7	CASSSGHTYEQYF	TGCGCCAGCAGTTCGGGACATACCTACGAGCAGTACTTC
TRBV5-1	-	-	TRBJ2-1	CASSLLTSDISYNEQFF	TGCGCCAGCAGCCTCCTAACGAGTGACATCTCCTACAATGAGCAGTTCTTC
TRBV28	-	-	TRBJ1-2	CASSLLEGYTF	TGTGCCAGCAGTTTACTCGAGGGCTACACCTTC
TRBV12-5	-	-	TRBJ2-3	CASGLSGSRTDTQYF	TGTGCTAGTGGTTTGAGTGGGAGTCGGACAGATACGCAGTATTTT
TRBV5-1	-	-	TRBJ2-3	CASSSVVSDTQYF	TGCGCCAGCAGTTCGGTAGTTTCAGATACGCAGTATTTT
TRBV12-5	once	TRBD1	TRBJ2-5	CASAGTVQETQYF	TGTGCTAGTGCCGGGACAGTCCAAGAGACCCAGTACTTC
TRBV4-1	once	TRBD1	TRBJ1-5	CASSQDDMGTGGNQPQHF	TGCGCCAGCAGCCAAGATGATATGGGGACAGGCGGAAATCAGCCCCAGCATTTT
TRBV19	-	-	TRBJ1-5	CASSPLGGYQPQHF	TGTGCCAGTAGTCCCCTCGGGGGTTATCAGCCCCAGCATTTT
TRBV7-8	-	TRBD2	TRBJ2-5	CASSPIQVAGLETQYF	TGTGCCAGCAGCCCCATTCAGGTAGCGGGTTTAGAGACCCAGTACTTC
TRBV29-1	-	-	TRBJ2-3	CSVELSRADTQYF	TGCAGCGTTGAACTCTCCAGGGCAGATACGCAGTATTTT
TRBV6-5	-	TRBD1	TRBJ1-5	CASSAGTGESQHF	TGTGCCAGCAGCGCCGGGACAGGGGAGAGTCAGCATTTT
TRBV5-1	once	-	TRBJ2-3	CASSLELAADTQYF	TGCGCCAGCAGCTTGGAGCTAGCAGCAGATACGCAGTATTTT
TRBV19	-	-	TRBJ2-1	CASRMGALSYNEQFF	TGTGCCAGTAGAATGGGGGCGTTAAGCTACAATGAGCAGTTCTTC
TRBV4-1	few	TRBD1	TRBJ1-5	CASSQEGRGRNQPQHF	TGCGCCAGCAGCCAAGAAGGCAGGGGGCGTAATCAGCCCCAGCATTTT
TRBV12-5	-	-	TRBJ1-1	CASAAGAEAFF	TGTGCTAGTGCCGCCGGGGCTGAAGCTTTCTTT
TRBV9	-	-	TRBJ1-1	CASSEKTGIPNTEAFF	TGTGCCAGCAGCGAGAAAACAGGGATCCCGAACACTGAAGCTTTCTTT
TRBV11-2	-	TRBD1	TRBJ2-3	CASSSRQGHTDTQYF	TGTGCCAGCAGCTCCCGACAGGGGCACACAGATACGCAGTATTTT
TRBV28	-	-	TRBJ1-2	CASSLLREGGYTF	TGTGCCAGCAGTCTCTTACGGGAGGGGGGCTACACCTTC
TRBV9	-	TRBD1	TRBJ1-6	CASSVGQTNSPLHF	TGTGCCAGCAGCGTGGGACAGACTAATTCACCCCTCCACTTT
TRBV7-6	-	-	TRBJ2-2	CASSPPDGTGELFF	TGTGCCAGCAGCCCCCCTGACGGGACCGGGGAGCTGTTTTTT
TRBV7-6	-	TRBD1	TRBJ1-6	CASSLAKSGGGSPLHF	TGTGCCAGCAGCTTAGCGAAGTCAGGGGGCGGTTCACCCCTCCACTTT
TRBV5-1	-	-	TRBJ1-6	CASRSPQGNSPLHF	TGCGCCAGCCGAAGCCCCCAGGGTAATTCACCCCTCCACTTT
TRBV2	-	-	TRBJ2-3	CASKQDPSTDTQYF	TGTGCCAGTAAGCAGGATCCTAGCACAGATACGCAGTATTTT
TRBV25-1	-	-	TRBJ1-1	CASRQGNTEAFF	TGTGCCAGCAGACAGGGAAACACTGAAGCTTTCTTT
TRBV5-1	-	-	TRBJ2-2	CASSPAGMSTGELFF	TGCGCCAGCAGCCCGGCAGGGATGAGCACCGGGGAGCTGTTTTTT
TRBV19	-	TRBD2	TRBJ2-3	CASSIVTSGGTDTQYF	TGTGCCAGTAGTATAGTAACTAGCGGGGGTACAGATACGCAGTATTTT
TRBV5-1	-	-	TRBJ1-5	CASSPTGISNQPQHF	TGCGCCAGCAGCCCTACAGGGATAAGCAATCAGCCCCAGCATTTT
TRBV29-1	-	-	TRBJ2-3	CSVGGPLSTDTQYF	TGCAGCGTTGGAGGCCCCCTTAGCACAGATACGCAGTATTTT